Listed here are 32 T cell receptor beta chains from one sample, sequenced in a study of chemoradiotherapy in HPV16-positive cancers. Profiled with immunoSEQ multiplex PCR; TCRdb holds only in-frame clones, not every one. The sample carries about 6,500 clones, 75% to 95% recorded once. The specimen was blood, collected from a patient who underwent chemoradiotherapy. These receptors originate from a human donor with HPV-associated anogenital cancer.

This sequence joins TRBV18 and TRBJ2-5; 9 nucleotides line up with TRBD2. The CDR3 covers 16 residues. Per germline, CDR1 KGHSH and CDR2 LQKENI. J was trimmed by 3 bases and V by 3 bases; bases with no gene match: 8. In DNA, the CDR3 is TGTGCCAGCTCACCCCGAGGCGGGGGGGAGAAAGAGACCCAGTACTTC. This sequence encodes CASSPRGGGEKETQYF.

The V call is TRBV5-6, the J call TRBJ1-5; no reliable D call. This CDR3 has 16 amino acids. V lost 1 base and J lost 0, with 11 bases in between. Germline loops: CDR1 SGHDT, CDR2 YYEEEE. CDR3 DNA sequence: TGTGCCAGCAGCTTGTTGTCAGGAAGTAGCAATCAGCCCCAGCATTTT. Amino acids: CASSLLSGSSNQPQHF.

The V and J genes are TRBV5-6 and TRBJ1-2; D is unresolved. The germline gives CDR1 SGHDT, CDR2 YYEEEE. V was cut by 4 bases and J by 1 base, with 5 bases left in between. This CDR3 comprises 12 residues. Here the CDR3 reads CASSDHNYGYTF. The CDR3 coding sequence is TGTGCCAGCAGCGACCATAACTATGGCTACACCTTC.

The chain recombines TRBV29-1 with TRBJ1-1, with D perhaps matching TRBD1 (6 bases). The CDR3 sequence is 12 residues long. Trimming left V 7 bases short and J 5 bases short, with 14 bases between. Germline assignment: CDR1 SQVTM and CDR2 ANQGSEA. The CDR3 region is CSDHRVGTEAFF. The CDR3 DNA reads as TGCAGCGACCACAGGGTGGGGACTGAAGCTTTCTTT.

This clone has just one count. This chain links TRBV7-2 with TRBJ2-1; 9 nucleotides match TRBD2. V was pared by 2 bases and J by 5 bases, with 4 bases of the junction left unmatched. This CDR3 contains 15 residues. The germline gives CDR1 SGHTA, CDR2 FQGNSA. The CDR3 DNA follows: TGTGCCAGCAGCTTATTTGGGACTAGCAACAATGAGCAGTTCTTC. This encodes CASSLFGTSNNEQFF.

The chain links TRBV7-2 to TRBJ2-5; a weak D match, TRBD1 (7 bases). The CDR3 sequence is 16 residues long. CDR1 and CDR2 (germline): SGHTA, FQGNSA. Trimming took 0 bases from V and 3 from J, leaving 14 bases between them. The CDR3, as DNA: TGTGCCAGCAGCTTAGCGATCAGGGGGGAAAAAGAGACCCAGTACTTC. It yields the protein CASSLAIRGEKETQYF.

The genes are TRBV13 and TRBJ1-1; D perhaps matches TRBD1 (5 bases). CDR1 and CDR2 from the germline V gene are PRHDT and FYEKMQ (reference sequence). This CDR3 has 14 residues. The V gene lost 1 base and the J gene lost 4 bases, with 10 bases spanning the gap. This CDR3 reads CASSLAAGITEAFF. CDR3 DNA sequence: TGTGCCAGCAGCTTAGCAGCAGGGATCACTGAAGCTTTCTTT. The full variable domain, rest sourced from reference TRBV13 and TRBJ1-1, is AAGVIQSPRHLIKEKRETATLKCYPIPRHDTVYWYQQGPGQDPQFLISFYEKMQSDKGSIPDRFSAQQFSDYHSELNMSSLELGDSALYFCASSLAAGITEAFFGQGTRLTVV.

The CDR3 is CASRSSHEQFF. The CDR3 DNA is TGCGCCAGCAGAAGTTCCCATGAGCAGTTCTTC. The chain links TRBV5-1 to TRBJ2-1; D is unresolved. Germline CDR1 reads SGHRS; CDR2 reads YFSETQ. The CDR3 is 11 residues long. V lost 5 bases and J 8 bases, leaving 8 bases between the germline ends.

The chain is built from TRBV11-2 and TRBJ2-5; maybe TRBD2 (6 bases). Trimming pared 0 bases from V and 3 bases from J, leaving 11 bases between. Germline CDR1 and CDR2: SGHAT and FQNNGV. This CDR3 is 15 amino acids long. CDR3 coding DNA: TGTGCCAGCAGCTTAGATAGCGGAAGGAAAGAGACCCAGTACTTC. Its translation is CASSLDSGRKETQYF.

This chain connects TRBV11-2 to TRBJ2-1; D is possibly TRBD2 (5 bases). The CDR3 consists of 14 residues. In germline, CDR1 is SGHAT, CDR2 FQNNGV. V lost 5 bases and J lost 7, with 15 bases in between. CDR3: CASSPTWSGNEQFF. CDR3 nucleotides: TGTGCCAGCAGCCCTACCTGGTCGGGGAATGAGCAGTTCTTC. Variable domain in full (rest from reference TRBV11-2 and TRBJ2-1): EAGVAQSPRYKIIEKRQSVAFWCNPISGHATLYWYQQILGQGPKLLIQFQNNGVVDDSQLPKDRFSAERLKGVDSTLKIQPAKLEDSAVYLCASSPTWSGNEQFFGPGTRLTVL.

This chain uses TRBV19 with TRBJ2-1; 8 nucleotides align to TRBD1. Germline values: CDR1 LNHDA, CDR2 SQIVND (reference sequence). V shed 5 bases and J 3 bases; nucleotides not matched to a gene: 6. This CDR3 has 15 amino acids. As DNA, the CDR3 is TGTGCCAGTAGTCGACAGGGGTTCGACTACAATGAGCAGTTCTTC. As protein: CASSRQGFDYNEQFF.

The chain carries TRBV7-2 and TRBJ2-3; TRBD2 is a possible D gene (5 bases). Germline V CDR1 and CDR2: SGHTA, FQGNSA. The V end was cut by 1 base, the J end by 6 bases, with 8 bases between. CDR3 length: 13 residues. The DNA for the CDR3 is TGTGCCAGCAGCTTAGGTTCGGGGGATACGCAGTATTTT. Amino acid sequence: CASSLGSGDTQYF.

The CDR3 here is CASSPGRVNYGYTF. CDR3 bases: TGTGCCAGCTCACCAGGCAGGGTGAACTATGGCTACACCTTC. V usage is TRBV18 and J usage is TRBJ1-2; D is possibly TRBD1 (5 bases). V lost 2 bases and J 2 bases, leaving 9 bases between the germline ends. The CDR3 runs 14 residues. Germline V gives CDR1 KGHSH, CDR2 LQKENI. Together with reference TRBV18 and TRBJ1-2, the CDR3 gives the full variable domain: NAGVMQNPRHLVRRRGQEARLRCSPMKGHSHVYWYRQLPEEGLKFMVYLQKENIIDESGMPKERFSAEFPKEGPSILRIQQVVRGDSAAYFCASSPGRVNYGYTFGSGTRLTVV.

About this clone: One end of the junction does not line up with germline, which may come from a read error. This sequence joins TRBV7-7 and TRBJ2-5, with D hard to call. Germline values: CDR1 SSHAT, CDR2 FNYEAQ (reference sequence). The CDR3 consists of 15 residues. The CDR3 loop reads CASSLGLGRQETQYF. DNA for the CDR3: TGTGCTAGCAGCTTAGGCCTCGGGCGGCAAGAGACCCAGTACTTC.

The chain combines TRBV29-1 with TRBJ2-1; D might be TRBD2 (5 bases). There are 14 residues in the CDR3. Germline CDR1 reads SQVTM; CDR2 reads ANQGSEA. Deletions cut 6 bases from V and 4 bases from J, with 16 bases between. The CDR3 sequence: CSVALRGYYNEQFF. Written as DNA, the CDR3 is TGCAGCGTGGCCTTACGGGGATATTACAATGAGCAGTTCTTC.

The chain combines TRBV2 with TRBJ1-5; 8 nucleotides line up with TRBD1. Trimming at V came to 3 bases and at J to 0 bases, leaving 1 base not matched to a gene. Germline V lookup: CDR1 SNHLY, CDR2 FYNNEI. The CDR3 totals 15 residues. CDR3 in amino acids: CASSDQGASNQPQHF. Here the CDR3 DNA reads TGTGCCAGCAGTGATCAGGGGGCTAGCAATCAGCCCCAGCATTTT.

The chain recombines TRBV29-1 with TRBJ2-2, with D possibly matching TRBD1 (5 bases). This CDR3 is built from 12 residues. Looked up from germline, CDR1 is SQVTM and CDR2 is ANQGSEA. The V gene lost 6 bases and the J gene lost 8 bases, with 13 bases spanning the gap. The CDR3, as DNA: TGCAGCGTCGGTCAAAGGGGAGGGGAGCTGTTTTTT. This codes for CSVGQRGGELFF.

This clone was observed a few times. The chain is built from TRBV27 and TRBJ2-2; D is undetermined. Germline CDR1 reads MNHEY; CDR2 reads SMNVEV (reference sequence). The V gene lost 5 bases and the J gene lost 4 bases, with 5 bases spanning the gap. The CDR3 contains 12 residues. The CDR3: CASSTGTGELFF. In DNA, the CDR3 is TGTGCCAGCAGTACGGGCACCGGGGAGCTGTTTTTT.

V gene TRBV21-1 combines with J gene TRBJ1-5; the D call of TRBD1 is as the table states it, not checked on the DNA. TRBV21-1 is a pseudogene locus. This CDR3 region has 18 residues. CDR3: CASSKALRAGYSNQPQHF. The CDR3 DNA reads TGTGCCAGCAGCAAAGCGCTCAGGGCAGGTTATAGCAATCAGCCCCAGCATTTT.

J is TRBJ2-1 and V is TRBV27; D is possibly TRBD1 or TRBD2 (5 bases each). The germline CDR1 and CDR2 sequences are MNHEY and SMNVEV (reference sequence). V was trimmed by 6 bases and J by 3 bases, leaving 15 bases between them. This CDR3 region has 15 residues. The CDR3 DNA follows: TGTGCCAGCAGAACCAGGGACCGCCTCTACAATGAGCAGTTCTTC. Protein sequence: CASRTRDRLYNEQFF.

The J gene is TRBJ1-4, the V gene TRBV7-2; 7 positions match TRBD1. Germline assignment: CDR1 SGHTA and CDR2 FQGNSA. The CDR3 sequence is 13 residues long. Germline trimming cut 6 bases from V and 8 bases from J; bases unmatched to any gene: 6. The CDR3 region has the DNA TGTGCCAGCAGTCCAGGGGGGGTGGAAAAACTGTTTTTT. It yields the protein CASSPGGVEKLFF.

Here the CDR3 reads CASSYSFGHTDTQYF. The CDR3, as DNA: TGTGCCAGCAGTTACTCGTTCGGCCACACAGATACGCAGTATTTT. The V call is TRBV6-5, the J call TRBJ2-3, with unresolved D. Germline V gives CDR1 MNHEY, CDR2 SVGAGI. The CDR3 covers 15 residues. V lost 0 bases, J lost 2 bases, and 9 bases lay in between.

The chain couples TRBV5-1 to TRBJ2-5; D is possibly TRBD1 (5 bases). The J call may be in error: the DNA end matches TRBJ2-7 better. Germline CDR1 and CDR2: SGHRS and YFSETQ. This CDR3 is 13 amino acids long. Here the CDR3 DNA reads TGCGCCAGCAGCTTGGCGACAGACTACGAGCAGTACTTC. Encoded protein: CASSLATDYEQYF.

CDR3 nucleotides: TGTGCCAGTAGTATAGCGGGACAGGGGGCGAGGTTGGTCAATCAGCCCCAGCATTTT. Protein sequence: CASSIAGQGARLVNQPQHF. The chain combines TRBV19 with TRBJ1-5; 12 nucleotides agree with TRBD1. V shed 1 base, J shed 3 bases, and the junction held 10 bases outside the gene matches. CDR1 is LNHDA and CDR2 is SQIVND in the germline V gene (reference sequence). The CDR3 loop spans 19 amino acids.

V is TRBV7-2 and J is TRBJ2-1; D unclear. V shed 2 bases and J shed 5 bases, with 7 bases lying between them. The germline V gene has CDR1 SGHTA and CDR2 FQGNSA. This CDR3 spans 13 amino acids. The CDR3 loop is CASSLNANNEQFF. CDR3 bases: TGTGCCAGCAGCTTAAACGCGAACAATGAGCAGTTCTTC.

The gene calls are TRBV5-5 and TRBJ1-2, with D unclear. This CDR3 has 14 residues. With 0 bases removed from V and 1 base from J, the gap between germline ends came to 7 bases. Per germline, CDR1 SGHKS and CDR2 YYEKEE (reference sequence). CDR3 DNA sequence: TGTGCCAGCAGCTTGGCCGACGGTAACTATGGCTACACCTTC. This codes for CASSLADGNYGYTF. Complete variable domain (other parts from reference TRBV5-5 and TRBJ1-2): DAGVTQSPTHLIKTRGQQVTLRCSPISGHKSVSWYQQVLGQGPQFIFQYYEKEERGRGNFPDRFSARQFPNYSSELNVNALLLGDSALYLCASSLADGNYGYTFGSGTRLTVV.

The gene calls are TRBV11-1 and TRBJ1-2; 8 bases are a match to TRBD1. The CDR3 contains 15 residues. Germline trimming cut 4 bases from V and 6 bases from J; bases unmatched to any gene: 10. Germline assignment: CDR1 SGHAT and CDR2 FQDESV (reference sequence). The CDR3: CASSYSGTGIDGYTF. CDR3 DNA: TGTGCCAGCAGCTATTCCGGGACAGGAATCGATGGCTACACCTTC.

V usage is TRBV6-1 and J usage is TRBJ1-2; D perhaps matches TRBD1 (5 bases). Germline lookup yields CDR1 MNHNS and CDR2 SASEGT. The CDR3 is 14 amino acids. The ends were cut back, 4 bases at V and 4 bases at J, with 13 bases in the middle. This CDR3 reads CASSVGEQGYGYTF. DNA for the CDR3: TGTGCCAGCAGTGTGGGGGAGCAGGGCTATGGCTACACCTTC.

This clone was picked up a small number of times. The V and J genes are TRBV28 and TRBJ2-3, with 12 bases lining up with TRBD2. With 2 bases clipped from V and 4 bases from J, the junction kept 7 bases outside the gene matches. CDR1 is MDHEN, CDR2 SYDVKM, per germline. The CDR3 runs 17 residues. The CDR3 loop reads CASSLHGLAGGADTQYF. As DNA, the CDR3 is TGTGCCAGCAGTTTACACGGCCTAGCGGGAGGGGCAGATACGCAGTATTTT. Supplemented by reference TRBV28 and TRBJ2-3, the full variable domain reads DVKVTQSSRYLVKRTGEKVFLECVQDMDHENMFWYRQDPGLGLRLIYFSYDVKMKEKGDIPEGYSVSREKKERFSLILESASTNQTSMYLCASSLHGLAGGADTQYFGPGTRLTVL.

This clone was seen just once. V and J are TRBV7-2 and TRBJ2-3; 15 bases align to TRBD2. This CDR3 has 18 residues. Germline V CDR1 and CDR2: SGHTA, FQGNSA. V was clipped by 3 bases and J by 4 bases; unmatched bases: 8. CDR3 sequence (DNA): TGTGCCAGCAGCTTTACCCCGGGACTAGCGGGAGGTCCAGATACGCAGTATTTT. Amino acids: CASSFTPGLAGGPDTQYF. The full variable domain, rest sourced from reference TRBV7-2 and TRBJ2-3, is GAGVSQSPSNKVTEKGKDVELRCDPISGHTALYWYRQSLGQGLEFLIYFQGNSAPDKSGLPSDRFSAERTGGSVSTLTIQRTQQEDSAVYLCASSFTPGLAGGPDTQYFGPGTRLTVL.

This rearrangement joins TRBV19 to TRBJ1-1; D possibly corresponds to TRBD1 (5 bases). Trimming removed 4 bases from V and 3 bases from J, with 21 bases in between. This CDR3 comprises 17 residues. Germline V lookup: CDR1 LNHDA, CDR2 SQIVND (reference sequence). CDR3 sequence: CASSRLSGGYVDTEAFF. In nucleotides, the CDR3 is TGTGCCAGTAGTAGACTGTCCGGGGGGTATGTCGACACTGAAGCTTTCTTT.

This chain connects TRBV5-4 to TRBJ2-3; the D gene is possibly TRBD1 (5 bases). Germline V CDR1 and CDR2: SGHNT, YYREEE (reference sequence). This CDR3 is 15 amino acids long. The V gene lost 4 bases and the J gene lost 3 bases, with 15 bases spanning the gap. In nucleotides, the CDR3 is TGTGCCAGCAGCCTAGGGGCGTCCCTTACAGATACGCAGTATTTT. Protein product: CASSLGASLTDTQYF.